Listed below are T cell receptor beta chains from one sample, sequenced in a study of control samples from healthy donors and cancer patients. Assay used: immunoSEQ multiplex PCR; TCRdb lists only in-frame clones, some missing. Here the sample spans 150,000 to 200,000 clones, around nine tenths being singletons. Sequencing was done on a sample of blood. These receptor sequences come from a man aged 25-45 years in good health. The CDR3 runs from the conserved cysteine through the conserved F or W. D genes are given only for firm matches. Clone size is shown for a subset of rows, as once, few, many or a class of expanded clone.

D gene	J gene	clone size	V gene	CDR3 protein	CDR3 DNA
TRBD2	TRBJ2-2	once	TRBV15	CATSTGLAGYTGELFF	TGTGCCACCAGCACGGGACTAGCGGGATACACCGGGGAGCTGTTTTTT
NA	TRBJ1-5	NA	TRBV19	CATDKGRFLSNQPQHF	TGTGCCACCGACAAGGGACGATTCTTAAGCAATCAGCCCCAGCATTTT
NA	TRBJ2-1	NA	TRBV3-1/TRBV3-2	CASSLPSNEQFF	TGTGCCAGCAGCCTCCCCTCCAATGAGCAGTTCTTC
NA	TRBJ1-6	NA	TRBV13	CASSLGGDSPLHF	TGTGCCAGCAGCTTAGGAGGGGACTCACCCCTCCACTTT
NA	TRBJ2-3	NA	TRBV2	CASSVRGLGNTDTQYF	TGTGCCAGCAGTGTACGGGGGCTCGGAAACACAGATACGCAGTATTTT
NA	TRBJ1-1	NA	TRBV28	CASSGGYAEAFF	TGTGCCAGCAGTGGGGGCTACGCTGAAGCTTTCTTT
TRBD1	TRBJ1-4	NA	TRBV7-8	CASSARQGQREKLFF	TGTGCCAGCAGCGCCCGACAGGGCCAAAGAGAAAAACTGTTTTTT
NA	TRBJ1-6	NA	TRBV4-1	CASSQVKSPLHF	TGCGCCAGCAGCCAAGTGAAGTCACCCCTCCACTTT
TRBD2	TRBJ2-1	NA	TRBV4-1	CASSPLAGGPGDEQFF	TGCGCCAGCAGCCCGCTAGCGGGGGGGCCTGGGGATGAGCAGTTCTTC
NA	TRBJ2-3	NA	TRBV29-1	CSVERGAVRDTQYF	TGCAGCGTTGAAAGGGGGGCCGTCAGAGATACGCAGTATTTT
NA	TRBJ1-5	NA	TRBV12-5	CASGAGTGIRNQPQHF	TGTGCTAGTGGGGCAGGAACAGGGATTCGCAATCAGCCCCAGCATTTT
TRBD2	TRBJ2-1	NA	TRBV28	CASRFGGSGYEQFF	TGTGCCAGCAGGTTTGGCGGGAGCGGTTATGAGCAGTTCTTC
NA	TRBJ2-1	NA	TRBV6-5	CASKIVEKSYNEQFF	TGTGCCAGCAAAATCGTCGAGAAGTCCTACAATGAGCAGTTCTTC
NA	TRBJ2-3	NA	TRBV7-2	CASSFRRHTDTQYF	TGTGCCAGCAGCTTCAGGAGACACACAGATACGCAGTATTTT
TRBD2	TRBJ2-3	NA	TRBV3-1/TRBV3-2	CASSLRLAGRTDTQYF	TGTGCCAGCAGCCTTCGACTAGCGGGACGCACAGATACGCAGTATTTT
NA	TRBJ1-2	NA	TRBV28	CASSLDYGYTF	TGTGCCAGCAGTTTAGACTACGGCTACACCTTC
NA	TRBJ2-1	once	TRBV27	CASSLFAASSYNEQFF	TGTGCCAGCAGTTTATTCGCAGCGAGCTCCTACAATGAGCAGTTCTTC
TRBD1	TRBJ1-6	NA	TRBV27	CASSMGVGQGGYSPLHF	TGTGCCAGCAGTATGGGGGTCGGGCAGGGGGGATATTCACCCCTCCACTTT
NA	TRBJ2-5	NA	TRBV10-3	CAISESLGSSREDLSQETQYF	TGTGCCATCAGTGAGTCTCTGGGGTCTAGCCGAGAAGATCTTTCCCAAGAGACCCAGTACTTC
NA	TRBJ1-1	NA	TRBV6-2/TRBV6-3	CASSRPPGTEAFF	TGTGCCAGCAGCCGGCCTCCAGGCACTGAAGCTTTCTTT
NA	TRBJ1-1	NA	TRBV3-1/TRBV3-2	CASSQGKAIMNTEAFF	TGTGCCAGCAGCCAAGGCAAAGCTATCATGAACACTGAAGCTTTCTTT
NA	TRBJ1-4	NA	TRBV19	CASSPYGRNEKLFF	TGTGCCAGTAGTCCGTACGGGAGGAATGAAAAACTGTTTTTT
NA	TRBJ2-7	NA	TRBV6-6	CASSSKGQSYEQYF	TGTGCCAGCAGCTCTAAAGGACAGTCCTACGAGCAGTACTTC
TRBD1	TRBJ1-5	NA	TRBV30	CAWRTGSHQPQHF	TGTGCCTGGAGGACAGGGAGTCATCAGCCCCAGCATTTT
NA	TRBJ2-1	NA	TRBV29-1	CSVERVGEQFF	TGCAGCGTTGAAAGGGTCGGTGAGCAGTTCTTC
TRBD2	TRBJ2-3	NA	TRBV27	CASSLKIRAGVIAFGTDTQYF	TGTGCCAGCAGTTTAAAGATCCGAGCGGGAGTGATAGCTTTTGGCACAGATACGCAGTATTTT
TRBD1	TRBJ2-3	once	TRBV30	CAWSVTGDTQYF	TGTGCCTGGAGTGTGACAGGGGATACGCAGTATTTT
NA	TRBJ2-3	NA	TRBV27	CASSLSRRFTDTQYF	TGTGCCAGCAGTTTATCCCGGCGATTCACAGATACGCAGTATTTT
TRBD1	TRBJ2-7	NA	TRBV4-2	CASSPRTGGLDEQYF	TGTGCCAGCAGCCCAAGGACAGGGGGCCTGGACGAGCAGTACTTC
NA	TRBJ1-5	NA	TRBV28	CASVLQGIVSNQPQHF	TGTGCCAGCGTATTACAGGGAATAGTGAGCAATCAGCCCCAGCATTTT
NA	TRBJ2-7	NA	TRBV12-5	CASGLASGAFRTTEQYF	TGTGCTAGTGGTTTGGCTTCAGGGGCCTTTAGGACTACCGAGCAGTACTTC
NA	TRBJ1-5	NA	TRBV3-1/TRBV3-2	CASSSTVNQPQHF	TGTGCCAGCAGCTCGACAGTCAATCAGCCCCAGCATTTT
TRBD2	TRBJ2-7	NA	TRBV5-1	CASSRGTSGGTSYEQYF	TGCGCCAGCAGCAGAGGGACTAGCGGGGGCACCTCCTACGAGCAGTACTTC
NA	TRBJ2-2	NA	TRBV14	CASSQEEGANTGELFF	TGTGCCAGCAGCCAGGAAGAGGGCGCGAACACCGGGGAGCTGTTTTTT
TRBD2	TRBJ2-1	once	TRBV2	CASMITSGKFDEQFF	TGTGCCAGCATGATTACTAGCGGGAAATTTGATGAGCAGTTCTTC
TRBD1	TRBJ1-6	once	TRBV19	CASSYTGGRSPLHF	TGTGCCAGTAGCTATACAGGGGGCAGGTCACCCCTCCACTTT
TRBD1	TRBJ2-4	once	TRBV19	CASRDRLAKNIQYF	TGTGCCAGTAGGGACAGGCTAGCCAAAAACATTCAGTACTTC
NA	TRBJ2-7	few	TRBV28	CASSLRLQVAEQYF	TGTGCCAGCAGTTTGAGACTCCAAGTGGCCGAGCAGTACTTC
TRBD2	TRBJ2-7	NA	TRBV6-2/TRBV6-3	CASSYYGGGNYEQYF	TGTGCCAGCAGTTACTACGGCGGGGGGAACTACGAGCAGTACTTC
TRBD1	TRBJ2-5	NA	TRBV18	CASSPDRGYQETQYF	TGTGCCAGCTCACCGGACAGGGGGTACCAAGAGACCCAGTACTTC
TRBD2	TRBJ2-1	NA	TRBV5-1	CASAPYGRGGPGEQFF	TGCGCCAGCGCTCCCTATGGGCGGGGGGGCCCCGGGGAGCAGTTCTTC